Listed here are 30 T cell receptor beta chains from one sample, sequenced in a study of cytomegalovirus exposure and HLA in healthy donors. Primers included in the PCR were 60 Vbeta and 13 Jbeta primers. Profiled with immunoSEQ multiplex PCR; TCRdb holds only in-frame clones, not every one. The sample yields 150,000 to 180,000 clones, 80% seen once. The source material was PBMCs. Receptors originate from a woman in her thirties or forties in good health and CMV-seropositive.

The chain carries TRBV7-8 and TRBJ2-1; the D gene is possibly TRBD1 (6 bases). The CDR3 spans 12 residues. V lost 7 bases and J 10 bases, leaving 14 bases between the germline ends. Germline CDR1 reads SGHVS; CDR2 reads FQNEAQ. The CDR3 protein is CASTFDGTEQFF. The DNA of the CDR3 is TGTGCCAGCACCTTCGATGGGACAGAGCAGTTCTTC.

The chain is built from TRBV5-6 and TRBJ2-7; weak D call: TRBD1 (6 bases). The CDR3 sequence is 15 residues long. Trimming took off 6 bases at V and 5 bases at J, with 21 bases between the two ends. Germline CDR1 SGHDT, CDR2 YYEEEE. The CDR3 nucleotides are TGTGCCAGCACCCCTCGTGGGGGCGCCTACCACGAGCAGTACTTC. This gives the protein CASTPRGGAYHEQYF.

This chain connects TRBV6-1 to TRBJ2-5, with D maybe TRBD1 (5 bases). Germline CDR1 and CDR2: MNHNS and SASEGT. The CDR3 runs 13 residues. Between the trimmed V and J ends, which lost 2 bases and 5 bases, there was a span of 9 bases. CDR3 sequence: CASSESGFETQYF. The CDR3 DNA is TGTGCCAGCAGTGAATCAGGGTTCGAGACCCAGTACTTC.

V and J are TRBV7-8 and TRBJ2-7; 10 nucleotides align to TRBD1. J was trimmed by 2 bases and V by 5 bases; bases with no gene match: 6. The V gene's germline CDR1 is SGHVS and CDR2 FQNEAQ. This CDR3 is 15 amino acids long. CDR3 sequence reads: CASSLAGTGAYEQYF. CDR3 sequence (DNA): TGTGCCAGCAGCCTGGCCGGGACAGGGGCCTACGAGCAGTACTTC. Supplemented by reference TRBV7-8 and TRBJ2-7, the full variable domain reads GAGVSQSPRYKVAKRGQDVALRCDPISGHVSLFWYQQALGQGPEFLTYFQNEAQLDKSGLPSDRFFAERPEGSVSTLKIQRTQQEDSAVYLCASSLAGTGAYEQYFGPGTRLTVT.

The chain employs TRBV2 and TRBJ2-1; D not resolved. Trimming stripped 1 base from V and 3 bases from J, with 4 bases between. This CDR3 is 13 amino acids long. Germline assignment: CDR1 SNHLY and CDR2 FYNNEI. The CDR3 DNA reads as TGTGCCAGCAGTGAAGACAGCTACAATGAGCAGTTCTTC. Encoded protein: CASSEDSYNEQFF.

V and J are TRBV11-3 and TRBJ2-7, with TRBD2 matching 10 bases. Germline CDR1 is SGHNT and CDR2 is YENEEA. Trimming removed 5 bases from V and 5 bases from J; junction bases left unmatched: 6. The CDR3 has 14 residues. As DNA, the CDR3 is TGTGCCAGCAGCCTGCTAGCGGGAGCCAACGAGCAGTACTTC. It codes for CASSLLAGANEQYF.

The chain has TRBV29-1 and TRBJ2-1; 9 bases are a match to TRBD2. V was pared by 6 bases and J by 8 bases, with 14 bases of the junction left unmatched. The CDR3 length is 15 residues. Germline V gene sequence: CDR1 SQVTM, CDR2 ANQGSEA. The CDR3 protein is CSVDSGTSLGDEQFF. Written as DNA, the CDR3 is TGCAGCGTCGACAGTGGGACTAGCTTGGGGGATGAGCAGTTCTTC.

The chain carries TRBV10-1 and TRBJ2-7, with 8 bases fitting TRBD1. The germline gives CDR1 WNHNN, CDR2 SYGVQD (reference sequence). Unmatched junction bases numbered 9, after V lost 3 bases and J lost 5 bases. The CDR3 has 15 amino acids. CDR3 bases: TGCGCCAGCAGTGATCAGACAGGGGTGGTGGACGAGCAGTACTTC. This sequence encodes CASSDQTGVVDEQYF.

There are a few counts of this clone. The genes are TRBV7-9 and TRBJ1-1, with TRBD1 matching over 7 bases. Germline V lookup: CDR1 SEHNR, CDR2 FQNEAQ (reference sequence). CDR3 length: 14 residues. J lost 6 bases, V lost 2 bases, and 6 bases had no gene match. CDR3 residues: CASSLMGGQAEAFF. The CDR3 DNA reads as TGTGCCAGCAGCTTAATGGGTGGACAGGCTGAAGCTTTCTTT.

The chain carries TRBV27 and TRBJ1-2; 11 nucleotides match TRBD1. The trim removed 2 bases at V and 5 bases at J, leaving 13 bases unmatched. The CDR3 has 18 amino acids. CDR1 is MNHEY and CDR2 is SMNVEV in the germline V gene (reference sequence). The chain's CDR3 is CASSLLRKGQGDRYGYTF. In nucleotides, the CDR3 is TGTGCCAGCAGTTTACTCCGAAAGGGACAGGGGGATCGTTATGGCTACACCTTC.

The gene calls are TRBV5-4 and TRBJ2-1, with 8 bases that match TRBD2. The CDR3 spans 15 residues. CDR1 and CDR2 (germline): SGHNT, YYREEE (reference sequence). J was trimmed by 7 bases and V by 4 bases; bases with no gene match: 10. CDR3 sequence (DNA): TGTGCCAGCAGCGGACGGGAGGGCCCATTTAATGAGCAGTTCTTC. It encodes CASSGREGPFNEQFF.

The CDR3 region is CASSPSGQGEPQHF. CDR3 DNA sequence: TGTGCCAGCTCACCATCGGGACAGGGGGAGCCCCAGCATTTT. The chain uses TRBV18 and TRBJ1-5; 11 bases are shared with TRBD1. The germline V gene encodes CDR1 KGHSH and CDR2 LQKENI. This CDR3 is 14 amino acids long. After removal of 2 bases from V and 8 bases from J, the junction contained 2 bases not matched to a gene.

This clone was recorded a few times. The chain couples TRBV6-6 to TRBJ2-7, with D possibly being TRBD1 (5 bases). V was trimmed by 7 bases and J by 2 bases, leaving 12 bases between them. The germline CDR1 and CDR2 sequences are MNHNY and SVGAGI (reference sequence). The CDR3 consists of 13 residues. This CDR3 is CASTTETAYEQYF. DNA of the CDR3: TGTGCCAGCACGACCGAGACAGCCTACGAGCAGTACTTC.

The chain recombines TRBV4-1 with TRBJ2-1, with TRBD2 as a possible D gene (5 bases). V was clipped by 0 bases and J by 6 bases, with 12 bases between them. Germline lookup yields CDR1 MGHRA and CDR2 YSYEKL. This CDR3 is built from 15 residues. The CDR3 DNA reads as TGCGCCAGCAGCCAAGATGGGAGACTGACCAATGAGCAGTTCTTC. As protein: CASSQDGRLTNEQFF.

This sequence joins TRBV7-2 and TRBJ1-3; 7 bases line up with TRBD1. The germline V gene has CDR1 SGHTA and CDR2 FQGNSA. V was clipped by 5 bases and J by 0 bases; unmatched bases: 4. This CDR3 spans 15 amino acids. The chain's CDR3 is CASSTGQNSGNTIYF. CDR3 DNA: TGTGCCAGCAGCACGGGACAGAACTCTGGAAACACCATATATTTT.

This clone has a handful of counts. V usage is TRBV5-6 and J usage is TRBJ2-1; 7 bases line up with TRBD2. This CDR3 spans 17 amino acids. Trimming removed 4 bases from V and 7 bases from J; junction bases left unmatched: 17. Germline V gene lookup returns CDR1 SGHDT and CDR2 YYEEEE. The CDR3 loop reads CASSARGAGRGRNEQFF. DNA for the CDR3: TGTGCCAGCAGCGCCCGGGGAGCGGGACGGGGTAGGAATGAGCAGTTCTTC.

The chain carries TRBV5-1 and TRBJ2-7; the D gene is possibly TRBD1 (6 bases). Trimming removed 4 bases from V and 0 bases from J, with 17 bases in between. Germline CDR1 reads SGHRS; CDR2 reads YFSETQ. This CDR3 has 16 residues. The CDR3 loop is CASSEIQGLSSYEQYF. In nucleotides, the CDR3 is TGCGCCAGCAGCGAAATACAGGGTCTGAGCTCCTACGAGCAGTACTTC.

This clone has only one observation. V gene TRBV6-1 combines with J gene TRBJ2-7, with D perhaps matching TRBD1 (5 bases). The CDR3 covers 19 residues. CDR1 is MNHNS and CDR2 is SASEGT in the germline V gene. Trimming stripped 1 base from V and 1 base from J, with 23 bases between. The CDR3 nucleotides read TGTGCCAGCAGTGAAGTGGTAGGCAGGGCGATAGGTAGTTCCTACGAGCAGTACTTC. This sequence encodes CASSEVVGRAIGSSYEQYF.

The chain has TRBV28 and TRBJ2-1; D might be TRBD2 (6 bases). Germline assignment: CDR1 MDHEN and CDR2 SYDVKM. V lost 8 bases and J lost 9, with 17 bases in between. The length of the CDR3 is 13 residues. This CDR3 is CASAPGLHLEQFF. The CDR3 DNA reads as TGTGCCAGCGCGCCGGGACTCCATCTTGAGCAGTTCTTC.

The chain uses TRBV6-4 and TRBJ1-1; TRBD1 agrees at 7 bases. Germline lookup yields CDR1 MRHNA and CDR2 SNTAGT. With V trimmed by 5 bases and J by 1 base, 1 base remained unmatched. The CDR3 length is 13 residues. The CDR3 loop reads CASSRTGNTEAFF. CDR3 DNA: TGTGCCAGCAGTAGGACAGGGAACACTGAAGCTTTCTTT.

The chain employs TRBV9 and TRBJ1-5; D is ambiguous. Between the trimmed V and J ends, which lost 4 bases and 3 bases, there was a span of 14 bases. The CDR3 has 15 residues. The germline CDR1 and CDR2 sequences are SGDLS and YYNGEE. The CDR3 spells CASSLDGSYNQPQHF. For the CDR3, the DNA is TGTGCCAGCAGCCTAGACGGGAGTTACAATCAGCCCCAGCATTTT. Full variable domain (rest looked up from reference TRBV9 and TRBJ1-5): DSGVTQTPKHLITATGQRVTLRCSPRSGDLSVYWYQQSLDQGLQFLIQYYNGEERAKGNILERFSAQQFPDLHSELNLSSLELGDSALYFCASSLDGSYNQPQHFGDGTRLSIL.

The genes are TRBV5-1 and TRBJ2-3; D possibly corresponds to TRBD2 (5 bases). V was clipped by 0 bases and J by 4 bases, with 12 bases between them. The CDR3 length is 15 residues. Germline V gene lookup returns CDR1 SGHRS and CDR2 YFSETQ. The CDR3 bases are TGCGCCAGCAGCTTGGATGCCCCCGGGGCAGATACGCAGTATTTT. Translating it yields CASSLDAPGADTQYF.

The chain employs TRBV7-2 and TRBJ2-7; 11 nucleotides agree with TRBD2. This CDR3 comprises 15 residues. CDR1 is SGHTA, CDR2 FQGNSA, per germline. The junction had 5 bases not matched to a gene; V was cut back by 5 bases and J by 2 bases. The CDR3 loop reads CASSPSSGGTYEQYF. In DNA form, the CDR3 reads TGTGCCAGCAGCCCCTCTAGCGGGGGGACCTACGAGCAGTACTTC. The full variable domain, rest sourced from reference TRBV7-2 and TRBJ2-7, is GAGVSQSPSNKVTEKGKDVELRCDPISGHTALYWYRQSLGQGLEFLIYFQGNSAPDKSGLPSDRFSAERTGGSVSTLTIQRTQQEDSAVYLCASSPSSGGTYEQYFGPGTRLTVT.

The rearrangement links TRBV5-1 to TRBJ2-1; 7 positions match TRBD2. The germline gives CDR1 SGHRS, CDR2 YFSETQ. The CDR3 runs 14 residues. Trimming cost V 4 bases and J 6 bases; bases outside gene matches: 7. CDR3 nucleotide sequence: TGCGCCAGCAGCATACGGACTAGTTCCAATGAGCAGTTCTTC. Protein product: CASSIRTSSNEQFF.

The CDR3 nucleotides are TGTGCCAGCAGCACGGAAGGGGGCTTTTACAATGAGCAGTTCTTC. Encoded protein: CASSTEGGFYNEQFF. The rearrangement joins TRBV7-9 to TRBJ2-1; 7 bases line up with TRBD1. The CDR3 covers 15 residues. With V trimmed by 5 bases and J by 4 bases, 8 bases remained unmatched. The germline CDR1 and CDR2 sequences are SEHNR and FQNEAQ (reference sequence).

This clone was recorded only once. J is TRBJ2-5 and V is TRBV28, with 9 bases aligning to TRBD1. CDR1 and CDR2 (germline): MDHEN, SYDVKM. The CDR3 spans 15 residues. V lost 3 bases, J lost 5 bases, and 7 bases stayed unmatched. The CDR3 DNA reads TGTGCCAGCAGTTTTTCGGGGACAGGGTTTGAGACCCAGTACTTC. It encodes CASSFSGTGFETQYF.

V is TRBV29-1 and J is TRBJ1-1; D gene unclear. The germline V gene encodes CDR1 SQVTM and CDR2 ANQGSEA. This CDR3 spans 13 amino acids. Deletions cut 2 bases from V and 0 bases from J, with 7 bases between. CDR3 region: CSVESLVNTEAFF. The CDR3 DNA is TGCAGCGTTGAATCTCTTGTGAACACTGAAGCTTTCTTT.

The genes are TRBV18 and TRBJ2-1; 9 positions match TRBD2. CDR1 is KGHSH and CDR2 is LQKENI in the germline V gene. V shed 2 bases and J 5 bases; nucleotides not matched to a gene: 16. The CDR3 runs to 19 residues. The CDR3 protein is CASSPATSGPTSLHNEQFF. Written as DNA, the CDR3 is TGTGCCAGCTCACCAGCAACTAGCGGGCCAACCTCCCTACACAATGAGCAGTTCTTC.

Points on this clone: This sample includes further DNA sequences coding for the same CDR3. V and J are TRBV5-6 and TRBJ2-7; 11 nucleotides agree with TRBD2. The germline V gene has CDR1 SGHDT and CDR2 YYEEEE. The CDR3 has 15 residues. The J segment lost 1 base and the V segment lost 0 bases, leaving 0 bases of the junction unmatched. The CDR3 sequence: CASSLGLAGSYEQYF. For the CDR3, the DNA is TGTGCCAGCAGCTTGGGACTAGCGGGATCCTACGAGCAGTACTTC.

The chain has TRBV27 and TRBJ2-7; 9 nucleotides line up with TRBD2. With 7 bases clipped from V and 7 bases from J, the junction kept 11 bases outside the gene matches. This CDR3 has 14 residues. CDR1 and CDR2 from the germline V gene are MNHEY and SMNVEV (reference sequence). CDR3 sequence: CASMSGRPIGEQYF. CDR3 coding DNA: TGTGCCAGCATGAGCGGGAGGCCCATAGGTGAGCAGTACTTC.